These 7 T cell receptor beta chains share one sample of origin, sequenced in a study of blood T cell repertoires in COVID-19 (dated by TCRdb to about 2020). Receptor amplification or capture employed the immunoSEQ multiplex PCR assay. Here the immuneACCESS table is served through TCRdb, limited to in-frame sequences with V and J called. Missing clones are a known gap in these copies; in checked studies unresolved V genes cover under half, and the rest lacks a known reason. Recorded for this sample are about 370,000 clones; 85% to 90% of them occurred a single time. The top ten hold approximately 1% of the sample. Sequencing was carried out using PBMCs or T cells enriched from blood (not recorded which). These TCRs come from a young man who had recovered from COVID-19.

The chain joins TRBV7-9 to TRBJ1-4, with TRBD1 as a possible D gene (5 bases). Trimming shortened V by 5 bases and J by 6 bases, and 16 bases separated the two germline ends. Germline CDR1 is SEHNR and CDR2 is FQNEAQ (reference sequence). The CDR3 consists of 15 residues. CDR3 region: CASSRTDQGYEKLFF. CDR3 sequence (DNA): TGTGCCAGCAGCCGCACGGACCAGGGATATGAAAAACTGTTTTTT.

The chain is built from TRBV28 and TRBJ1-5, with D maybe TRBD1 (5 bases). This CDR3 is built from 14 residues. Trimming took 10 bases from V and 2 from J, leaving 15 bases between them. Germline-derived CDR1 and CDR2 are MDHEN and SYDVKM. The CDR3 nucleotides are TGTGCCACCATAAGGGGATGGGGCAATCAGCCCCAGCATTTT. As protein: CATIRGWGNQPQHF. Using reference TRBV28 and TRBJ1-5 for the parts outside the CDR3, the full variable domain is DVKVTQSSRYLVKRTGEKVFLECVQDMDHENMFWYRQDPGLGLRLIYFSYDVKMKEKGDIPEGYSVSREKKERFSLILESASTNQTSMYLCATIRGWGNQPQHFGDGTRLSIL.

The gene calls are TRBV29-1 and TRBJ2-3, with D perhaps TRBD1 (6 bases). Germline values: CDR1 SQVTM, CDR2 ANQGSEA. The V and J ends lost 0 bases and 7 bases respectively, with 14 bases between them. The CDR3 has 14 amino acids. The CDR3, as DNA: TGCAGCGTTGAAGAACCGCCAAGGGACAATACGCAGTATTTT. Translation gives CSVEEPPRDNTQYF.

The V gene is TRBV11-2, the J gene TRBJ2-7; 7 bases map to TRBD1. CDR1 is SGHAT and CDR2 is FQNNGV in the germline V gene. J gave up 7 bases and V 1 base, and 7 bases lay outside the gene matches. The CDR3 extends over 14 amino acids. This chain's CDR3 is CASSLGTGEGEQYF. In DNA form, the CDR3 reads TGTGCCAGCAGCTTAGGCACAGGGGAAGGGGAGCAGTACTTC.

This clone was seen a few times. The CDR3 is CASSRDRNNQLGSEKPQHF. Here the CDR3 DNA reads TGTGCCAGTAGTCGGGACAGAAACAATCAGCTGGGAAGCGAAAAGCCCCAGCATTTT. The V call is TRBV19, the J call TRBJ1-5, with 7 bases matching TRBD1. The junction had 24 bases not matched to a gene; V was cut back by 5 bases and J by 8 bases. The CDR3 runs to 19 residues. The V gene's germline CDR1 is LNHDA and CDR2 SQIVND (reference sequence).

On this clone itself: The germline gene is not matched at one end of the junction; a read error may be the cause. CDR3 sequence reads: CASREGPDTEAFF. CDR3 DNA: TGTGCCAGCAGGGAAGGGCCCGACACTGAAGCTTTCTTT. The chain combines TRBV6-1 with TRBJ1-1; D call uncertain. There are 13 residues in the CDR3. The germline CDR1 and CDR2 sequences are MNHNS and SASEGT.

The V and J genes are TRBV27 and TRBJ1-2; 11 bases fit TRBD1. From germline, CDR1 is MNHEY and CDR2 SMNVEV (reference sequence). This CDR3 region has 13 residues. J was trimmed by 8 bases and V by 5 bases; bases with no gene match: 4. The CDR3 nucleotides are TGTGCCAGCAGTCCGGACAGGGGGCACGGCTACACCTTC. The encoded protein is CASSPDRGHGYTF.